The 8 T cell receptor beta chains presented below share a single source sample, sequenced in a study of PD-1 blockade in classical Hodgkin lymphoma. Relapses following autologous stem cell transplantation were seen in all patients, with brentuximab vedotin exposure varying. The data were produced by immunoSEQ multiplex PCR, yet TCRdb's version contains in-frame clones alone and is incomplete. The table lists tens of thousands of clones, 75% to 90% of them singletons. The source material was peripheral blood mononuclear cells (PBMCs), sampled at baseline. The receptors come from a human donor with classical Hodgkin lymphoma.

The CDR3 DNA reads as TGTGCCAGCAGCCCCCGGACTAGCGGGAGGGAAAACACAGATACGCAGTATTTT. It is translated as CASSPRTSGRENTDTQYF. The rearrangement uses TRBV11-2 and TRBJ2-3; 15 bases line up with TRBD2. Germline loops: CDR1 SGHAT, CDR2 FQNNGV. This CDR3 has 18 amino acids. Trimming at V came to 5 bases and at J to 2 bases, leaving 8 bases not matched to a gene.

The chain combines TRBV19 with TRBJ1-2; D is possibly TRBD1 (6 bases). V was shortened by 8 bases and J by 2 bases, with 15 bases between the two germline ends. Per the germline V gene, CDR1 is LNHDA and CDR2 is SQIVND (reference sequence). The CDR3 is 14 amino acids. The CDR3 bases are TGTGCCAGTCTTACTACAGGGAGGAACTATGGCTACACCTTC. As protein: CASLTTGRNYGYTF.

The V gene is TRBV6-6, the J gene TRBJ2-3; TRBD2 is a possible D gene (6 bases). The CDR3 has 15 residues. Germline V lookup: CDR1 MNHNY, CDR2 SVGAGI (reference sequence). Trimming stripped 0 bases from V and 2 bases from J, with 9 bases between. The CDR3 DNA reads TGTGCCAGCAGTTACTCGGGCGGGAACACAGATACGCAGTATTTT. This sequence encodes CASSYSGGNTDTQYF.

DNA for the CDR3: TGTGCCAGCATACAGGGTTCTAGCACAGATACGCAGTATTTT. Translating gives CASIQGSSTDTQYF. The chain links TRBV28 to TRBJ2-3; TRBD1 is a possible D gene (6 bases). With 7 bases removed from V and 0 bases from J, the gap between germline ends came to 11 bases. Germline CDR1 MDHEN, CDR2 SYDVKM. The CDR3 spans 14 residues.

V gene TRBV21-1 combines with J gene TRBJ2-1; the listed D gene, TRBD2, was not tested against the DNA. TRBV21-1 is marked as a pseudogene. This CDR3 has 16 amino acids. CDR3 sequence: CASSIPGTSGRGEQFF. CDR3 bases: TGTGCCAGCAGCATTCCCGGGACTAGCGGGAGGGGAGAGCAGTTCTTC.

The gene calls are TRBV11-2 and TRBJ2-3, with D hard to call. The V gene's germline CDR1 is SGHAT and CDR2 FQNNGV. The CDR3 covers 18 residues. Trimming stripped 6 bases from V and 1 base from J, with 23 bases between. The CDR3, as DNA: TGTGCCAGCAGTTCAGTCTTATTCGGTCGGGCGGGCACAGATACGCAGTATTTT. This translates into CASSSVLFGRAGTDTQYF.

This clone turned up a few times. J is TRBJ1-1 and V is TRBV27, with 9 bases identical to TRBD1. There are 13 residues in the CDR3. The V segment lost 4 bases and the J segment 3 bases; nucleotides outside the gene matches: 0. CDR1 and CDR2 (germline): MNHEY, SMNVEV (reference sequence). The CDR3 is CASSWTGDTEAFF. CDR3 sequence (DNA): TGTGCCAGCAGTTGGACAGGGGACACTGAAGCTTTCTTT.

The chain employs TRBV7-9 and TRBJ1-1, with unresolved D. CDR1 and CDR2 from the germline V gene are SEHNR and FQNEAQ (reference sequence). The CDR3 covers 12 residues. The V end lost 5 bases, the J end lost 3 bases, and 7 bases lay between the germline ends. The CDR3 here is CASSPVDTEAFF. CDR3 in DNA: TGTGCCAGCAGCCCTGTGGACACTGAAGCTTTCTTT.